Each of the 25 T cell receptor beta chains below was sequenced from the same sample in a study of T-cell memory formation after mild COVID-19. TCRdb re-derived calls from the 5' RACE reads in MiXCR, one entry per CDR3 protein. The table records some 130,000 distinct CDR3 sequences, approximately 26% of them present only once. Sequencing was performed on PBMCs or a T cell subset sorted from them (not recorded which). The receptors derive from an adult woman who had mild COVID-19 (a few samples of this study predate the infection). Cell type and time point are not known.

This clonotype was seen a handful of times. The CDR3 spells CASKTDREVGYTF. The CDR3 DNA reads TGTGCCAGCAAAACGGACAGGGAGGTTGGCTACACCTTC. This rearrangement joins TRBV27 to TRBJ1-2; 8 bases are a match to TRBD1. The CDR3 covers 13 residues. The germline CDR1 and CDR2 sequences are MNHEY and SMNVEV (reference sequence). V lost 7 bases and J lost 7; bases outside the gene matches: 8.

The gene calls are TRBV7-6 and TRBJ1-1; no clear D gene. The CDR3 contains 17 residues. Trimming took off 4 bases at V and 4 bases at J, with 22 bases between the two ends. CDR1 and CDR2 from the germline V gene are SGHVS and FNYEAQ. The CDR3 sequence is CASSSQDGSRVGTEAFF. Written as DNA, the CDR3 is TGTGCCAGCAGCTCCCAGGACGGCTCAAGAGTGGGCACTGAAGCTTTCTTT.

In DNA, the CDR3 is TGTGCCAGCAGCTTAACGTTGGCGGGAGGGACCACCGGGGAGCTGTTTTTT. Protein product: CASSLTLAGGTTGELFF. The genes are TRBV7-3 and TRBJ2-2; 9 nucleotides line up with TRBD2. Looked up from germline, CDR1 is SGHTA and CDR2 is FQGTGA. J was trimmed by 4 bases and V by 0 bases; bases with no gene match: 6. The CDR3 is 17 amino acids.

This clonotype occurred a few times. The gene calls are TRBV19 and TRBJ2-2; TRBD1 aligns across 9 bases. Germline values: CDR1 LNHDA, CDR2 SQIVND (reference sequence). There are 15 residues in the CDR3. Trimming took 5 bases from V and 6 from J; bases not matched to a gene: 7. CDR3 nucleotides: TGTGCCAGTAGTCCCCGGGACAGGGAAGCCGGGGAGCTGTTTTTT. It encodes CASSPRDREAGELFF.

The CDR3 DNA reads TGTGCCAGCAGCCCCTCCAGCTGGGCGGTAGGAAACACCATATATTTT. It translates to CASSPSSWAVGNTIYF. The V and J genes are TRBV11-2 and TRBJ1-3; D not certain. Germline CDR1 is SGHAT and CDR2 is FQNNGV. CDR3 length equals 16 residues. Trimming took 5 bases from V and 4 from J, leaving 18 bases between them.

The gene calls are TRBV19 and TRBJ1-1; D is unclear. The CDR3 is 11 residues long. CDR1 and CDR2 (germline): LNHDA, SQIVND (reference sequence). V lost 6 bases to trimming and J lost 7 bases, with 9 bases between them. For the CDR3, the DNA is TGTGCCAGTAGCACCGGGGTTGAAGCTTTCTTT. Translated: CASSTGVEAFF.

This clonotype was seen repeatedly, ten times or more. The V call is TRBV6-4, the J call TRBJ2-3; 8 bases map to TRBD2. Germline trimming cut 5 bases from V and 4 bases from J; bases unmatched to any gene: 8. CDR1 is MRHNA and CDR2 is SNTAGT in the germline V gene. This CDR3 comprises 15 residues. CDR3 in amino acids: CASSTEAGASDTQYF. The CDR3 DNA reads as TGTGCCAGCAGTACTGAAGCGGGAGCGTCAGATACGCAGTATTTT.

The chain joins TRBV14 to TRBJ1-1; D uncertain. The CDR3 is 16 amino acids. Trimming took 1 base from V and 0 from J, leaving 12 bases between them. Germline V CDR1 and CDR2: SGHDN, FVKESK. CDR3 coding DNA: TGTGCCAGCAGCCAAGTTGGTGTGGCGGTGAACACTGAAGCTTTCTTT. Translating it yields CASSQVGVAVNTEAFF.

The chain links TRBV9 to TRBJ2-7; 13 bases fit TRBD2. The CDR3 runs to 16 residues. Germline CDR1 and CDR2: SGDLS and YYNGEE. V was pared by 3 bases and J by 1 base, with 4 bases of the junction left unmatched. CDR3 DNA sequence: TGTGCCAGCAGCGCCTCGACTAGCGGGGGGTCCTACGAGCAGTACTTC. It yields the protein CASSASTSGGSYEQYF.

The V and J genes are TRBV9 and TRBJ2-1; unclear D gene. The CDR3 spans 14 residues. In germline, CDR1 is SGDLS, CDR2 YYNGEE. V lost 0 bases and J lost 5, with 9 bases in between. Written as DNA, the CDR3 is TGTGCCAGCAGCGTAGCTAGTGAAGACAATGAGCAGTTCTTC. This gives the protein CASSVASEDNEQFF.

This clonotype has only a few counts. CDR3 sequence: CASSRTLSDSEQYF. For the CDR3, the DNA is TGTGCCAGCAGTAGAACCCTTTCTGACAGCGAGCAGTACTTC. The chain uses TRBV27 and TRBJ2-7; a possible D gene is TRBD1 (5 bases). Germline CDR1 is MNHEY and CDR2 is SMNVEV (reference sequence). V was shortened by 5 bases and J by 6 bases, with 17 bases between the two germline ends. The CDR3 consists of 14 residues.

This clonotype was counted a few times. This chain connects TRBV6-5 to TRBJ1-1; weak D call: TRBD1 (6 bases). The germline gives CDR1 MNHEY, CDR2 SVGAGI. Deletions cut 0 bases from V and 8 bases from J, with 13 bases between. CDR3 length: 14 residues. The CDR3 region is CASSYSFTGAEAFF. Here the CDR3 DNA reads TGTGCCAGCAGTTACTCATTCACGGGGGCGGAAGCTTTCTTT.

The chain joins TRBV20-1 to TRBJ1-2; possible D gene TRBD1, 5 bases. Germline values: CDR1 DFQATT, CDR2 SNEGSKA (reference sequence). The CDR3 runs 12 residues. The CDR3 is CSEGQTDYGYTF. CDR3 DNA: TGCAGCGAGGGGCAAACGGACTATGGCTACACCTTC.

The rearrangement joins TRBV7-9 to TRBJ1-2, with D unresolved. The CDR3 totals 14 residues. V lost 3 bases and J lost 2, with 10 bases in between. CDR1 is SEHNR and CDR2 is FQNEAQ in the germline V gene (reference sequence). Here the CDR3 DNA reads TGTGCCAGCAGCTTCCCTGGACTGAACTATGGCTACACCTTC. This codes for CASSFPGLNYGYTF.

This clonotype was picked up a small number of times. The chain combines TRBV18 with TRBJ2-7; D unresolved. The CDR3 has 17 amino acids. Per the germline V gene, CDR1 is KGHSH and CDR2 is LQKENI. Between the trimmed V and J ends, which lost 4 bases and 5 bases, there was a span of 24 bases. The CDR3 is CASSHRVWAGFANEQYF. CDR3 bases: TGTGCCAGCTCACACCGAGTATGGGCAGGTTTCGCGAACGAGCAGTACTTC.

This clonotype turned up a few times. The chain carries TRBV12-3 or TRBV12-4 and TRBJ2-1; D remains unclear. The CDR3 spans 13 residues. Trimming shortened V by 5 bases and J by 4 bases, and 9 bases separated the two germline ends. CDR3: CASSPLAYNEQFF. The CDR3 nucleotides are TGTGCCAGCAGTCCCCTTGCATACAATGAGCAGTTCTTC.

The chain uses TRBV3-1 and TRBJ2-5; the match to TRBD2 covers 11 bases. Germline CDR1 and CDR2: LGHDT and YNNKEL (reference sequence). This CDR3 is built from 18 residues. After removal of 7 bases from V and 2 bases from J, the junction contained 15 bases not matched to a gene. CDR3 coding DNA: TGTGCCAGCAACATAGAACCCCAACTAGCGGGAGAGCAAGAGACCCAGTACTTC. Translated: CASNIEPQLAGEQETQYF.

The genes are TRBV2 and TRBJ2-5; unclear D gene. Germline loops: CDR1 SNHLY, CDR2 FYNNEI. The V end was cut by 8 bases, the J end by 1 base, with 11 bases between. This CDR3 has 13 residues. CDR3 nucleotides: TGTGCCAGCTCCCGTCCGGCCCAAGAGACCCAGTACTTC. Translation gives CASSRPAQETQYF. The whole variable domain, remainder taken from reference TRBV2 and TRBJ2-5, is EPEVTQTPSHQVTQMGQEVILRCVPISNHLYFYWYRQILGQKVEFLVSFYNNEISEKSEIFDDQFSVERPDGSNFTLKIRSTKLEDSAMYFCASSRPAQETQYFGPGTRLLVL.

The rearrangement joins TRBV5-6 to TRBJ2-5; TRBD1 might be the D (8 bases). CDR3 length: 13 amino acids. The V end lost 3 bases, the J end lost 7 bases, and 13 bases lay between the germline ends. Germline-derived CDR1 and CDR2 are SGHDT and YYEEEE. CDR3 DNA sequence: TGTGCCAGCAGCTCTACAGGGGGGGCGACCCAGTACTTC. This codes for CASSSTGGATQYF.

The chain recombines TRBV6-5 with TRBJ1-3; D gene ambiguous. Germline CDR1 reads MNHEY; CDR2 reads SVGAGI. The V and J ends lost 0 bases and 0 bases respectively, with 15 bases between them. The CDR3 totals 18 residues. The CDR3, as DNA: TGTGCCAGCAGTTACTCGCTTGGAGGCCCAAGCTCTGGAAACACCATATATTTT. Encoded protein: CASSYSLGGPSSGNTIYF.

This clonotype has only a few counts. The rearrangement uses TRBV27 and TRBJ1-2; D possibly corresponds to TRBD1 (6 bases). This CDR3 has 15 amino acids. Germline V gives CDR1 MNHEY, CDR2 SMNVEV (reference sequence). The ends were cut back, 5 bases at V and 7 bases at J, with 20 bases in the middle. CDR3 coding DNA: TGTGCCAGCAGTACCGGACAGTCCCCCTCGGCTGGCTACACCTTC. Translating it yields CASSTGQSPSAGYTF.

This chain uses TRBV7-9 with TRBJ1-1; D is undetermined. V was cut by 5 bases and J by 7 bases, with 14 bases left in between. From germline, CDR1 is SEHNR and CDR2 FQNEAQ (reference sequence). The CDR3 spans 13 residues. CDR3 coding DNA: TGTGCCAGCAGCCCCTTTGGGAGTATTGAAGCTTTCTTT. It specifies CASSPFGSIEAFF.

This clonotype was observed at least ten times. V gene TRBV6-2 or TRBV6-3 combines with J gene TRBJ1-5; TRBD1 might be the D (6 bases). Deletions cut 6 bases from V and 5 bases from J, with 11 bases between. Germline V lookup: CDR1 MNHEY, CDR2 SVGEGT. This CDR3 is built from 13 residues. CDR3 coding DNA: TGTGCCAGCAGCAGGGGCAATTATCAGCCCCAGCATTTT. Residues: CASSRGNYQPQHF.

This chain links TRBV25-1 with TRBJ2-3; D ambiguous. Germline CDR1 and CDR2: MGHDK and SYGVNS. The CDR3 loop spans 14 amino acids. Trimming removed 0 bases at V and 2 bases at J, with 6 bases between. CDR3 sequence (DNA): TGTGCCAGCAGTGAATATGCGCTCACAGATACGCAGTATTTT. It encodes CASSEYALTDTQYF.

The genes are TRBV7-6 and TRBJ1-5; tentatively, D is TRBD1 (5 bases). CDR1 SGHVS and CDR2 FNYEAQ come from the germline V gene. V was pared by 8 bases and J by 0 bases, with 14 bases between. This CDR3 is 15 amino acids long. Here the CDR3 DNA reads TGTGCCAGCCGGCGGGACCCTTATAGCAATCAGCCCCAGCATTTT. Translated, it gives CASRRDPYSNQPQHF.